Each of the 17 T cell receptor beta chains below was sequenced from the same sample in a study of a mutant IDH1 vaccine in newly diagnosed glioma. The data were produced by immunoSEQ multiplex PCR, yet TCRdb's version contains in-frame clones alone and is incomplete. The table has 59,000 or so clones, around 90% seen once. Time point defined: baseline, week 1 (first vaccination visit). This sample's treatment: pre-vaccination baseline after standard-of-care therapy. Material: PBMCs, obtained from a glioma patient treated with radiotherapy, temozolomide or both. All receptors derive from a man aged 45-65 years with glioma.

This sequence joins TRBV11-1 and TRBJ1-2; D is perhaps TRBD1 (5 bases). CDR3 length: 15 residues. V was clipped by 1 base and J by 3 bases, with 12 bases between them. Germline V gene sequence: CDR1 SGHAT, CDR2 FQDESV (reference sequence). The CDR3 loop reads CASSLVQGDYYGYTF. Written as DNA, the CDR3 is TGTGCCAGCAGCTTAGTCCAGGGAGACTACTATGGCTACACCTTC.

The chain recombines TRBV7-9 with TRBJ2-3, with 8 bases that match TRBD1. The V segment lost 5 bases and the J segment 2 bases; nucleotides outside the gene matches: 6. The CDR3 contains 15 residues. Germline V CDR1 and CDR2: SEHNR, FQNEAQ (reference sequence). The CDR3 region has the DNA TGTGCCAGCAGCCCAGGGACAGGATACACAGATACGCAGTATTTT. Protein product: CASSPGTGYTDTQYF. Based on the CDR3 plus reference TRBV7-9 and TRBJ2-3, the full variable domain is DTGVSQNPRHKITKRGQNVTFRCDPISEHNRLYWYRQTLGQGPEFLTYFQNEAQLEKSRLLSDRFSAERPKGSFSTLEIQRTEQGDSAMYLCASSPGTGYTDTQYFGPGTRLTVL.

The rearrangement links TRBV7-3 to TRBJ2-7, with a possible D match to TRBD2 (6 bases). Trimming took 5 bases from V and 0 from J, leaving 14 bases between them. The CDR3 length is 15 residues. Germline V lookup: CDR1 SGHTA, CDR2 FQGTGA. CDR3 bases: TGTGCCAGCAGCCCCATGGCTAGCGACTCCTACGAGCAGTACTTC. The encoded protein is CASSPMASDSYEQYF.

This clone was counted once. The rearrangement uses TRBV28 and TRBJ1-1; TRBD1 matches 7 bases. After removal of 2 bases from V and 0 bases from J, the junction contained 6 bases not matched to a gene. CDR3 size: 16 residues. The V gene's germline CDR1 is MDHEN and CDR2 SYDVKM. The CDR3 protein is CASSLRGRGLNTEAFF. The CDR3 DNA sequence: TGTGCCAGCAGTTTAAGGGGCAGGGGGTTGAACACTGAAGCTTTCTTT.

CDR3 loop: CASSPTYREGGYTF. In DNA, the CDR3 is TGTGCCAGCAGCCCTACATACAGGGAGGGGGGCTACACCTTC. This chain connects TRBV7-2 to TRBJ1-2; maybe TRBD1 (6 bases). The ends were cut back, 5 bases at V and 8 bases at J, with 18 bases in the middle. There are 14 residues in the CDR3. Germline V gene data show CDR1 as SGHTA and CDR2 as FQGNSA.

The V and J genes are TRBV4-3 and TRBJ2-1; TRBD1 agrees at 8 bases. The length of the CDR3 is 15 residues. Trimming cost V 1 base and J 4 bases; bases outside gene matches: 3. Germline V gene data show CDR1 as LGHNA and CDR2 as YSLEER. CDR3 amino acids: CASSQGTGRYNEQFF. The CDR3, as DNA: TGCGCCAGCAGCCAAGGGACAGGGAGATACAATGAGCAGTTCTTC.

The J gene is TRBJ2-7, the V gene TRBV6-5; TRBD1 aligns across 8 bases. Germline V gene data show CDR1 as MNHEY and CDR2 as SVGAGI. V shed 7 bases and J 4 bases; nucleotides not matched to a gene: 9. This CDR3 comprises 14 residues. In DNA form, the CDR3 reads TGTGCCAGCACCTCCCCAGGGGGCGGTTACGAGCAGTACTTC. It is translated as CASTSPGGGYEQYF.

This clone was counted once. This chain joins TRBV29-1 and TRBJ2-7; no clear D gene. V shed 6 bases and J shed 2 bases, with 5 bases lying between them. The CDR3 has 10 residues. The germline CDR1 and CDR2 sequences are SQVTM and ANQGSEA. The CDR3: CSVVTYEQYF. The CDR3 DNA is TGCAGCGTGGTTACCTACGAGCAGTACTTC.

V and J are TRBV5-4 and TRBJ2-5, with 7 bases fitting TRBD2. Trimming took 4 bases from V and 1 from J; bases not matched to a gene: 1. The CDR3 is 13 amino acids. Germline V gene lookup returns CDR1 SGHNT and CDR2 YYREEE (reference sequence). CDR3 bases: TGTGCCAGCAGCGAGCGGGGCCAAGAGACCCAGTACTTC. It encodes CASSERGQETQYF.

The V and J genes are TRBV7-6 and TRBJ2-1, with D possibly matching TRBD2 (6 bases). Germline CDR1 is SGHVS and CDR2 is FNYEAQ. The CDR3 runs to 13 residues. V was clipped by 5 bases and J by 3 bases, with 8 bases between them. CDR3 sequence (DNA): TGTGCCAGCAGCCGGAGGGGCTACAATGAGCAGTTCTTC. Translation gives CASSRRGYNEQFF.

The chain joins TRBV10-3 to TRBJ2-2, with 7 bases identical to TRBD1. The CDR3 is 13 amino acids. With V trimmed by 9 bases and J by 5 bases, 6 bases remained unmatched. Germline CDR1 ENHRY, CDR2 SYGVKD. The CDR3 loop reads CAIRQGDTGELFF. The DNA of the CDR3 is TGTGCCATTAGACAGGGTGATACCGGGGAGCTGTTTTTT.

Here the CDR3 DNA reads TGTGCCAGCACCGCCGGGATCCTACAAGAGACCCAGTACTTC. Its translation is CASTAGILQETQYF. The chain has TRBV9 and TRBJ2-5, with D possibly being TRBD2 (5 bases). This CDR3 has 14 residues. CDR1 and CDR2 (germline): SGDLS, YYNGEE. The ends were cut back, 6 bases at V and 2 bases at J, with 14 bases in the middle.

The V gene is TRBV14, the J gene TRBJ1-4; D is perhaps TRBD1 (6 bases). The V end lost 0 bases, the J end lost 2 bases, and 13 bases lay between the germline ends. Germline V CDR1 and CDR2: SGHDN, FVKESK. This CDR3 comprises 17 residues. DNA of the CDR3: TGTGCCAGCAGCCAAGACTATGCGAGGGGGACTAATGAAAAACTGTTTTTT. Translated, it gives CASSQDYARGTNEKLFF. The complete variable domain, with remaining parts taken from reference TRBV14 and TRBJ1-4, reads EAGVTQFPSHSVIEKGQTVTLRCDPISGHDNLYWYRRVMGKEIKFLLHFVKESKQDESGMPNNRFLAERTGGTYSTLKVQPAELEDSGVYFCASSQDYARGTNEKLFFGSGTQLSVL.

This chain links TRBV5-1 with TRBJ1-1, with a possible D match to TRBD1 (5 bases). Per germline, CDR1 SGHRS and CDR2 YFSETQ. The CDR3 sequence is 14 residues long. V gave up 4 bases and J gave up 6 bases, with 16 bases separating them. CDR3 nucleotides: TGCGCCAGCAGCCTGACGGGGCCCACTTCTGAAGCTTTCTTT. Translating it yields CASSLTGPTSEAFF.

The rearrangement links TRBV30 to TRBJ1-5; D may be TRBD1 (6 bases). CDR3 length: 15 residues. Trimming cost V 0 bases and J 1 base, with 10 bases left between them. Germline V CDR1 and CDR2: GTSNPN, SVGIG (reference sequence). The DNA of the CDR3 is TGTGCCTGGAGTGTGTCAGGGGCCAGCAATCAGCCCCAGCATTTT. Translated: CAWSVSGASNQPQHF.

The CDR3 region is CASSEVKAKNIQYF. CDR3 DNA: TGTGCCAGCAGTGAAGTAAAGGCCAAAAACATTCAGTACTTC. The J gene is TRBJ2-4, the V gene TRBV2; D is uncertain. The V end was cut by 1 base, the J end by 1 base, with 5 bases between. The CDR3 spans 14 residues. Germline lookup yields CDR1 SNHLY and CDR2 FYNNEI. Together with reference TRBV2 and TRBJ2-4, the CDR3 gives the full variable domain: EPEVTQTPSHQVTQMGQEVILRCVPISNHLYFYWYRQILGQKVEFLVSFYNNEISEKSEIFDDQFSVERPDGSNFTLKIRSTKLEDSAMYFCASSEVKAKNIQYFGAGTRLSVL.

This clone was detected only once. The V and J genes are TRBV7-3 and TRBJ2-5; 7 bases fit TRBD2. The CDR3 sequence is 15 residues long. Germline CDR1 and CDR2: SGHTA and FQGTGA. The junction had 11 bases not matched to a gene; V was cut back by 5 bases and J by 5 bases. CDR3 bases: TGTGCCAGCAGCCTTCTAGCGGCTCAGGCGGAGACCCAGTACTTC. It codes for CASSLLAAQAETQYF.